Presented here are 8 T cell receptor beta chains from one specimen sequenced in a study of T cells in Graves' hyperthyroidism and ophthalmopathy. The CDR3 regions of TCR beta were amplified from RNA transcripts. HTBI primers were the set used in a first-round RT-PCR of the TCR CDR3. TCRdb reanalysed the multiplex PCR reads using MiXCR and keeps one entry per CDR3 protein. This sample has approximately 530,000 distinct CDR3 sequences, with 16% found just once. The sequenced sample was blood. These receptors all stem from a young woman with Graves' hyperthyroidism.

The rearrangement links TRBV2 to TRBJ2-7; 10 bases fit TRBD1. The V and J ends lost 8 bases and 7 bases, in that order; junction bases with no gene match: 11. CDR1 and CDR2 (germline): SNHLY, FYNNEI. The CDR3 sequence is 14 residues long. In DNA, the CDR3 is TGTGCCAGCTGGATTGGGACAGGGGCTTTGGAGCAGTACTTC. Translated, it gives CASWIGTGALEQYF.

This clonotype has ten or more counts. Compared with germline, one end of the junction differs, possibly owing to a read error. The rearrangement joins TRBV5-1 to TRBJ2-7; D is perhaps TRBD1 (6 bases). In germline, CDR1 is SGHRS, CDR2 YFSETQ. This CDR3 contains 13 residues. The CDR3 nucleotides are TGTGCCAGCAGTTTACCCGGGACATACGAGCAGTACTTC. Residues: CASSLPGTYEQYF.

CDR3 nucleotide sequence: TGCGCCAGCAGCCAAGGCAGGGACTACCAAGCGAACACCGGGGAGCTGTTTTTT. It specifies CASSQGRDYQANTGELFF. The chain uses TRBV4-1 and TRBJ2-2, with TRBD2 identical over 7 bases. The V and J ends lost 1 base and 0 bases, in that order; junction bases with no gene match: 8. CDR3 size: 18 residues. Per the germline V gene, CDR1 is MGHRA and CDR2 is YSYEKL.

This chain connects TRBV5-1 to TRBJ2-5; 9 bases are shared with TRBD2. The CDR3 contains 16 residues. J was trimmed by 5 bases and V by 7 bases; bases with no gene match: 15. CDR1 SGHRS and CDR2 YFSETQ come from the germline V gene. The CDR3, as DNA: TGCGCCAGCGGGAGGAGCGGGGGGCCGAGCGCTGAGACCCAGTACTTC. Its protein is CASGRSGGPSAETQYF.

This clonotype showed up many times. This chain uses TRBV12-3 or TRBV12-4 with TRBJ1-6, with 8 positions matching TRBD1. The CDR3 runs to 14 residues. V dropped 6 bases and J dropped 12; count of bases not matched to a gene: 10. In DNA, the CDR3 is TGTGCCAGCAGCACGACAGGGGTAGTTGGACCCCTCCACTTT. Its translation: CASSTTGVVGPLHF.

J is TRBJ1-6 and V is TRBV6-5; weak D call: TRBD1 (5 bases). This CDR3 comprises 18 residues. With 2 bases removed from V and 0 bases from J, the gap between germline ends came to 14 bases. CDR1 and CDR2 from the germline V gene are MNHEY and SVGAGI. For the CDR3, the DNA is TGTGCCAGCAGTTACAGTTTGACAGAGAGCTCCTATAATTCACCCCTCCACTTT. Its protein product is CASSYSLTESSYNSPLHF.

CDR3 residues: CASSIERRGKGEQFF. CDR3 nucleotide sequence: TGTGCCAGTAGTATAGAGAGACGCGGGAAGGGTGAGCAGTTCTTC. This chain links TRBV19 with TRBJ2-1; maybe TRBD2 (6 bases). Germline CDR1 LNHDA, CDR2 SQIVND (reference sequence). This CDR3 has 15 residues. V lost 0 bases to trimming and J lost 9 bases, with 15 bases between them.

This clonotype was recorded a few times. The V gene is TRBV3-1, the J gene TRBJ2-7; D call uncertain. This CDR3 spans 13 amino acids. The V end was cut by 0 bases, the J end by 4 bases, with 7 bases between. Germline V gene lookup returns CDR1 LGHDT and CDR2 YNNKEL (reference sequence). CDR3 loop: CASSQEGWYEQYF. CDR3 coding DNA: TGTGCCAGCAGCCAAGAAGGGTGGTACGAGCAGTACTTC.